Presented here are 24 T cell receptor beta chains from one specimen sequenced in a study of shared clonotypes between healthy human individuals. Profiling relied on immunoSEQ multiplex PCR, and the TCRdb table lists in-frame clones only, not all of them. This table has around 1,900,000 clones, 93% appearing once. Positive CCR7 selection of CD45RO-negative cells yielded the naive CD8 cells, and terminally differentiated effector memory CD45RA+ cells were excluded. Specimen: naive CD8+ T cells from PBMCs. The source of these receptors is a man younger than 35 in good health. Some clones in this sample may be carry-over from other donors' samples.

The chain combines TRBV4-1 with TRBJ2-7; D uncertain. The V and J ends lost 3 bases and 2 bases respectively, with 20 bases between them. This CDR3 comprises 17 residues. Germline CDR1 MGHRA, CDR2 YSYEKL. CDR3 in amino acids: CASSHHDDVRRPYEQYF. The CDR3 DNA follows: TGCGCCAGCAGCCACCATGATGACGTCCGCAGGCCCTACGAGCAGTACTTC.

The chain is built from TRBV4-1 and TRBJ2-4; TRBD2 aligns across 7 bases. The CDR3 sequence is 15 residues long. Germline CDR1 and CDR2: MGHRA and YSYEKL. V lost 1 base and J lost 3; bases outside the gene matches: 3. In nucleotides, the CDR3 is TGCGCCAGCAGCCAAGTTGGGGGGGACAAAAACATTCAGTACTTC. It codes for CASSQVGGDKNIQYF.

The rearrangement joins TRBV7-9 to TRBJ2-1; 11 bases align to TRBD2. CDR1 and CDR2 from the germline V gene are SEHNR and FQNEAQ (reference sequence). V lost 5 bases to trimming and J lost 3 bases; unmatched junction nucleotides: 3. The CDR3 covers 15 residues. CDR3 sequence reads: CASSTTSGGYNEQFF. The CDR3 region has the DNA TGTGCCAGCAGCACCACTAGCGGGGGCTACAATGAGCAGTTCTTC.

The rearrangement joins TRBV18 to TRBJ1-1, with 9 bases identical to TRBD1. Germline CDR1 reads KGHSH; CDR2 reads LQKENI. The CDR3 has 15 amino acids. The ends lost 4 bases at V and 1 base at J; junction bases unmatched: 4. CDR3 bases: TGTGCCAGCTCACAATACAGGGGGCCGAACACTGAAGCTTTCTTT. It codes for CASSQYRGPNTEAFF.

The chain joins TRBV11-2 to TRBJ2-3; the D is unclear. Germline V lookup: CDR1 SGHAT, CDR2 FQNNGV. The CDR3 is 15 amino acids. V was pared by 5 bases and J by 4 bases, with 16 bases between. CDR3 in DNA: TGTGCCAGCAGCCCCCTCACTACTATCCCAGATACGCAGTATTTT. Protein sequence: CASSPLTTIPDTQYF.

This clone occurred once. The chain couples TRBV2 to TRBJ2-1; D not resolved. The germline V gene has CDR1 SNHLY and CDR2 FYNNEI. Between the trimmed V and J ends, which lost 8 bases and 2 bases, there was a span of 13 bases. There are 14 residues in the CDR3. The CDR3 is CASCGVYPYNEQFF. The DNA for the CDR3 is TGTGCCAGCTGCGGCGTTTACCCCTACAATGAGCAGTTCTTC.

This rearrangement joins TRBV7-9 to TRBJ1-1; tentatively, D is TRBD1 (5 bases). The length of the CDR3 is 15 residues. Looked up from germline, CDR1 is SEHNR and CDR2 is FQNEAQ (reference sequence). Trimming removed 8 bases from V and 4 bases from J, with 20 bases in between. DNA of the CDR3: TGTGCCAGCCGAACCGCGCCGATCGGGGCCACTGAAGCTTTCTTT. Translated, it gives CASRTAPIGATEAFF.

The chain links TRBV4-2 to TRBJ2-3; D possibly corresponds to TRBD1 (5 bases). Germline lookup yields CDR1 LGHNA and CDR2 YNFKEQ. V was pared by 4 bases and J by 2 bases, with 10 bases between. The CDR3 covers 14 residues. The chain's CDR3 is CASSPTVYTDTQYF. The CDR3 coding sequence is TGTGCCAGCAGCCCGACAGTTTACACAGATACGCAGTATTTT.

V and J are TRBV5-1 and TRBJ2-3; 10 positions agree with TRBD1. Per germline, CDR1 SGHRS and CDR2 YFSETQ. With V trimmed by 0 bases and J by 2 bases, 21 bases remained unmatched. This CDR3 is 22 amino acids long. The CDR3 is CASSLGVFGGTGDRADTDTQYF. CDR3 nucleotides: TGCGCCAGCAGCTTGGGTGTGTTCGGCGGGACAGGGGACAGGGCAGACACAGATACGCAGTATTTT.

V usage is TRBV10-3 and J usage is TRBJ2-7; 9 positions agree with TRBD1. Germline trimming cut 5 bases from V and 0 bases from J; bases unmatched to any gene: 5. Germline V gene data show CDR1 as ENHRY and CDR2 as SYGVKD. The CDR3 consists of 15 residues. The CDR3 DNA sequence: TGTGCCATCAGTCCCGGGACAGGGAGCTCCTACGAGCAGTACTTC. As protein: CAISPGTGSSYEQYF.

This chain joins TRBV4-1 and TRBJ2-2; no reliable D call. V lost 0 bases, J lost 3 bases, and 2 bases lay in between. Germline CDR1 and CDR2: MGHRA and YSYEKL. The CDR3 extends over 13 amino acids. DNA for the CDR3: TGCGCCAGCAGCCAAGATTACACCGGGGAGCTGTTTTTT. Translation gives CASSQDYTGELFF.

This chain joins TRBV9 and TRBJ1-3, with D perhaps TRBD1 (6 bases). This CDR3 region has 14 residues. V was shortened by 7 bases and J by 0 bases, with 11 bases between the two germline ends. The germline gives CDR1 SGDLS, CDR2 YYNGEE. CDR3: CASGAGASGNTIYF. The DNA for the CDR3 is TGTGCCAGCGGGGCAGGGGCCTCTGGAAACACCATATATTTT.

The J gene is TRBJ2-7, the V gene TRBV11-2; D is unclear. Germline CDR1 and CDR2: SGHAT and FQNNGV. CDR3 length: 12 residues. V lost 5 bases and J lost 3, with 8 bases in between. The CDR3 DNA reads as TGTGCCAGCAGCACGACTGACTACGAGCAGTACTTC. Translating it yields CASSTTDYEQYF.

This clone was seen once. The CDR3 DNA reads as TGTGCCAGCAGTCTTCCAGGGGTGTTGAACACTGAAGCTTTCTTT. It is translated as CASSLPGVLNTEAFF. J is TRBJ1-1 and V is TRBV27; D possibly corresponds to TRBD1 (6 bases). The ends were cut back, 5 bases at V and 0 bases at J, with 13 bases in the middle. Germline assignment: CDR1 MNHEY and CDR2 SMNVEV (reference sequence). CDR3 length: 15 residues.

The CDR3 sequence: CAIRFGTETFF. CDR3 coding DNA: TGTGCCATCAGATTCGGGACAGAGACTTTCTTT. The chain uses TRBV10-3 and TRBJ1-1, with 7 bases matching TRBD1. V trimming: 6 bases; J trimming: 12 bases; junction bases outside the gene matches: 7. Germline lookup yields CDR1 ENHRY and CDR2 SYGVKD. This CDR3 has 11 amino acids.

This chain uses TRBV5-6 with TRBJ2-7; D could derive from TRBD1 or TRBD2 (5 bases each). The V and J ends lost 0 bases and 6 bases respectively, with 10 bases between them. CDR3 size: 13 residues. The germline V gene encodes CDR1 SGHDT and CDR2 YYEEEE. CDR3 nucleotide sequence: TGTGCCAGCAGCTTGGTGGGGGTAGGCGAGCAGTACTTC. Amino acid sequence: CASSLVGVGEQYF.

This sequence joins TRBV21-1 and TRBJ2-1; TRBD1 was called by the table and not checked on the DNA. TRBV21-1 is recorded as a pseudogene. The CDR3 loop spans 21 amino acids. The CDR3 loop is CASSKQGDRALTNLSYNEQFF. In DNA, the CDR3 is TGTGCCAGCAGCAAACAGGGAGACAGGGCGCTAACGAACCTCTCCTACAATGAGCAGTTCTTC.

The V gene is TRBV5-6, the J gene TRBJ2-2; D remains unclear. Trimming removed 4 bases at V and 1 base at J, with 8 bases between. Germline-derived CDR1 and CDR2 are SGHDT and YYEEEE. This CDR3 is built from 14 residues. The CDR3 DNA follows: TGTGCCAGCAGCGTGACTGAGAACACCGGGGAGCTGTTTTTT. It yields the protein CASSVTENTGELFF.

The CDR3 nucleotides read TGTGCCAGCAGCCCAGGGGTAGGGGAAGCTTTCTTT. Its translation is CASSPGVGEAFF. The chain has TRBV9 and TRBJ1-1; D possibly corresponds to TRBD1 (6 bases). V dropped 4 bases and J dropped 8 bases, with 12 bases sitting between them. The germline gives CDR1 SGDLS, CDR2 YYNGEE. The CDR3 is made up of 12 amino acids.

The chain has TRBV2 and TRBJ2-1; the match to TRBD2 covers 7 bases. V gave up 2 bases and J gave up 0 bases; unmatched junction bases: 4. The CDR3 has 16 residues. CDR1 is SNHLY, CDR2 FYNNEI, per germline. CDR3 nucleotides: TGTGCCAGCAGTGAACCCGGGACTAACTCCTACAATGAGCAGTTCTTC. This codes for CASSEPGTNSYNEQFF. Full variable domain (remainder filled in from reference TRBV2 and TRBJ2-1): EPEVTQTPSHQVTQMGQEVILRCVPISNHLYFYWYRQILGQKVEFLVSFYNNEISEKSEIFDDQFSVERPDGSNFTLKIRSTKLEDSAMYFCASSEPGTNSYNEQFFGPGTRLTVL.

Details on this clone: The same CDR3 also results from other DNA sequences found in this sample. The V gene is TRBV27, the J gene TRBJ1-2; the match to TRBD1 covers 9 bases. Germline V gene lookup returns CDR1 MNHEY and CDR2 SMNVEV (reference sequence). This CDR3 comprises 14 residues. The V gene end was trimmed by 8 bases and the J gene end by 5 bases; junction bases not matched to a gene: 9. The CDR3 region is CASSLGTGLYGYTF. The CDR3 DNA reads as TGTGCCAGCTCCCTCGGGACAGGGTTATATGGCTACACCTTC.

The rearrangement uses TRBV5-5 and TRBJ1-1; D call uncertain. The length of the CDR3 is 15 residues. CDR1 and CDR2 from the germline V gene are SGHKS and YYEKEE (reference sequence). V dropped 1 base and J dropped 6 bases, with 16 bases sitting between them. The CDR3 coding sequence is TGTGCCAGCAGCTTGACGTGGTCGGCCGACCCTGAAGCTTTCTTT. Its protein product is CASSLTWSADPEAFF.

This clone was seen just once. J is TRBJ2-2 and V is TRBV10-3; 7 bases line up with TRBD1. CDR1 and CDR2 from the germline V gene are ENHRY and SYGVKD. The CDR3 length is 15 residues. Germline trimming cut 3 bases from V and 0 bases from J; bases unmatched to any gene: 1. In DNA, the CDR3 is TGTGCCATCAGTGAAGACAGGGCGAACACCGGGGAGCTGTTTTTT. This translates into CAISEDRANTGELFF.

The chain uses TRBV21-1 and TRBJ2-7; the table's D call TRBD2 went unverified against the DNA. TRBV21-1 is annotated as a pseudogene. This CDR3 has 13 residues. The CDR3 loop is CASSADCSYEQYF. For the CDR3, the DNA is TGTGCCAGCAGCGCAGACTGCTCCTACGAGCAGTACTTC.